The 3 T cell receptor beta chains presented below share a single source sample, sequenced in a study of cytomegalovirus exposure and HLA in healthy donors. Use of 60 Vbeta and 13 Jbeta primers characterized the PCR. Profiled with immunoSEQ multiplex PCR; TCRdb holds only in-frame clones, not every one. The table records about 120,000 clones, roughly 78% of them present only once. The sample consisted of PBMCs. These receptors came from a man aged 25-45 years in good health and CMV-seropositive.

The V gene is TRBV25-1, the J gene TRBJ2-2; D call uncertain. There are 11 residues in the CDR3. The V gene lost 4 bases and the J gene lost 8 bases, with 5 bases spanning the gap. CDR1 MGHDK and CDR2 SYGVNS come from the germline V gene. The CDR3 DNA reads as TGTGCCAGCAGTGTCAAAGGGGAGCTGTTTTTT. Encoded protein: CASSVKGELFF. The full variable domain, with the rest looked up from reference TRBV25-1 and TRBJ2-2, is EADIYQTPRYLVIGTGKKITLECSQTMGHDKMYWYQQDPGMELHLIHYSYGVNSTEKGDLSSESTVSRIRTEHFPLTLESARPSHTSQYLCASSVKGELFFGEGSRLTVL.

This clone occurred once. J is TRBJ2-4 and V is TRBV5-1; 12 bases line up with TRBD1. Germline-derived CDR1 and CDR2 are SGHRS and YFSETQ. CDR3 size: 12 residues. The trim removed 5 bases at V and 11 bases at J, leaving 2 bases unmatched. The CDR3 sequence: CASSRDRGLQYF. The CDR3 DNA reads TGCGCCAGCAGTCGGGACAGGGGGCTTCAGTACTTC. Together with reference TRBV5-1 and TRBJ2-4, the CDR3 gives the full variable domain: KAGVTQTPRYLIKTRGQQVTLSCSPISGHRSVSWYQQTPGQGLQFLFEYFSETQRNKGNFPGRFSGRQFSNSRSEMNVSTLELGDSALYLCASSRDRGLQYFGAGTRLSVL.

On this clone: Germline and junction disagree at one end, which may indicate a read error. CDR3 DNA sequence: TGTGCCAGCAGTCTATCCGGAGAATTCGAGCAGTACTTC. It encodes CASSLSGEFEQYF. The chain links TRBV27 to TRBJ2-7; D gene ambiguous. Germline CDR1 is MNHEY and CDR2 is SMNVEV (reference sequence). The CDR3 is 13 amino acids.